Listed here are 6 T cell receptor beta chains from one sample, sequenced in a study of a mutant IDH1 vaccine in newly diagnosed glioma. What these receptors recognize is not known. As to time point: week 11, during vaccination. Every vaccine dose comprised 300 ug of mutant IDH1 20-mer peptide plus topical imiquimod. Sequencing was performed with immunoSEQ multiplex PCR; in TCRdb, only in-frame clones are kept and a portion is missing. Among about 62,000 clones, 75% to 90% were seen once, and the ten largest hold 1.9%. The sample here was PBMCs, taken from a glioma patient whose treatment included an IDH1 peptide vaccine. The receptors here all came from a man aged 35-49 years with glioma.

The chain's CDR3 is CAIRETGGTDTQYF. For the CDR3, the DNA is TGTGCCATCAGAGAAACGGGGGGCACAGATACGCAGTATTTT. The V and J genes are TRBV10-3 and TRBJ2-3, with D perhaps matching TRBD2 (6 bases). From germline, CDR1 is ENHRY and CDR2 SYGVKD. CDR3 length: 14 residues. The V end lost 6 bases, the J end lost 1 base, and 11 bases lay between the germline ends.

The chain combines TRBV5-8 with TRBJ1-5; 7 positions match TRBD1. The V gene end was trimmed by 4 bases and the J gene end by 3 bases; junction bases not matched to a gene: 4. Per the germline V gene, CDR1 is SGHTS and CDR2 is YDEGEE. The CDR3 has 14 amino acids. CDR3 region: CASSPGQFNQPQHF. Written as DNA, the CDR3 is TGTGCCAGCAGCCCGGGACAGTTCAATCAGCCCCAGCATTTT.

Notes on this clone: The same CDR3 also results from other DNA sequences found in this sample. The V and J genes are TRBV7-9 and TRBJ2-2; TRBD1 is a possible D gene (5 bases). Trimming took 6 bases from V and 0 from J, leaving 17 bases between them. Germline V gene lookup returns CDR1 SEHNR and CDR2 FQNEAQ (reference sequence). The CDR3 is 17 amino acids. CDR3 sequence (DNA): TGTGCCAGCAGACCCCGTGGGGCGCGGTCGAACACCGGGGAGCTGTTTTTT. It specifies CASRPRGARSNTGELFF.

V is TRBV6-4 and J is TRBJ1-2, with 8 bases aligning to TRBD1. Germline V CDR1 and CDR2: MRHNA, SNTAGT. J was trimmed by 8 bases and V by 2 bases; bases with no gene match: 10. The CDR3 has 15 amino acids. The CDR3 sequence: CASSDTTGGYSGYTF. The CDR3 bases are TGTGCCAGCAGTGACACTACAGGGGGTTATAGCGGCTACACCTTC.

The chain couples TRBV25-1 to TRBJ1-3, with a tentative D call TRBD1 (6 bases). The CDR3 totals 15 residues. Germline-derived CDR1 and CDR2 are MGHDK and SYGVNS. Trimming took off 6 bases at V and 3 bases at J, with 15 bases between the two ends. CDR3 in amino acids: CASSFGGALGNTIYF. The CDR3 DNA reads TGTGCCAGCAGCTTCGGGGGGGCCCTTGGAAACACCATATATTTT.

The chain carries TRBV5-4 and TRBJ2-4, with 12 nucleotides matching TRBD1. The CDR3 sequence is 12 residues long. V dropped 5 bases and J dropped 14; count of bases not matched to a gene: 5. Germline V lookup: CDR1 SGHNT, CDR2 YYREEE (reference sequence). Written as DNA, the CDR3 is TGTGCCAGCAGAGGGACAGGGGGCATCGAGTACTTC. Protein product: CASRGTGGIEYF.